This entry lists 21 T cell receptor beta chains sequenced from one sample in a study of cytomegalovirus exposure and HLA in healthy donors. Both 60 Vbeta primers and 13 Jbeta primers went into the PCR. Assay: immunoSEQ multiplex PCR; the TCRdb copy retains only in-frame clones and omits some. The sample carries 180,000 or so clones, about 83% recorded once. The sample consisted of PBMCs. Source of these receptors: a female donor in good health and CMV-seronegative.

The V and J genes are TRBV5-1 and TRBJ2-7; 7 nucleotides match TRBD2. V lost 0 bases to trimming and J lost 0 bases; unmatched junction nucleotides: 6. The V gene's germline CDR1 is SGHRS and CDR2 YFSETQ. The CDR3 extends over 16 amino acids. The CDR3 coding sequence is TGCGCCAGCAGCTTGGACGCTAGCGGTACCTCCTACGAGCAGTACTTC. Its translation: CASSLDASGTSYEQYF.

The chain has TRBV7-9 and TRBJ2-1; D is perhaps TRBD1 (7 bases). V was clipped by 1 base and J by 10 bases, with 14 bases between them. The CDR3 consists of 14 residues. Germline lookup yields CDR1 SEHNR and CDR2 FQNEAQ (reference sequence). CDR3 residues: CASSLEGAGGEQFF. DNA for the CDR3: TGTGCCAGCAGCTTAGAAGGGGCAGGGGGGGAGCAGTTCTTC.

The chain carries TRBV7-2 and TRBJ2-3; possibly TRBD2 for D (6 bases). Germline V gives CDR1 SGHTA, CDR2 FQGNSA. Trimming removed 2 bases from V and 0 bases from J, with 15 bases in between. CDR3 length equals 17 residues. This CDR3 is CASSLPAASESTDTQYF. For the CDR3, the DNA is TGTGCCAGCAGCTTACCAGCGGCTAGCGAGAGCACAGATACGCAGTATTTT.

The CDR3 DNA reads TGTGCCAGCAGCCAGGATACGGGACAGTATGTCGAGCAGTACTTC. Translation gives CASSQDTGQYVEQYF. The chain has TRBV4-2 and TRBJ2-7, with 7 bases identical to TRBD1. The CDR3 sequence is 15 residues long. Germline CDR1 LGHNA, CDR2 YNFKEQ. The trim removed 3 bases at V and 6 bases at J, leaving 11 bases unmatched.

The genes are TRBV5-4 and TRBJ1-2, with TRBD1 as a possible D gene (5 bases). The CDR3 consists of 13 residues. Per the germline V gene, CDR1 is SGHNT and CDR2 is YYREEE (reference sequence). Trimming cost V 3 bases and J 0 bases, with 6 bases left between them. The CDR3: CASSSTANYGYTF. The CDR3 nucleotides are TGTGCCAGCAGCTCGACAGCTAACTATGGCTACACCTTC. Using reference TRBV5-4 and TRBJ1-2 for the parts outside the CDR3, the full variable domain is ETGVTQSPTHLIKTRGQQVTLRCSSQSGHNTVSWYQQALGQGPQFIFQYYREEENGRGNFPPRFSGLQFPNYSSELNVNALELDDSALYLCASSSTANYGYTFGSGTRLTVV.

This clone has just one count. This chain connects TRBV5-4 to TRBJ1-1; 7 bases fit TRBD1. Trimming at V came to 3 bases and at J to 2 bases, leaving 13 bases not matched to a gene. The CDR3 loop spans 17 amino acids. Germline V gene lookup returns CDR1 SGHNT and CDR2 YYREEE (reference sequence). CDR3 in DNA: TGTGCCAGCAGCTATGGGAGCGTGAGGGGGCGCAACACTGAAGCTTTCTTT. Protein product: CASSYGSVRGRNTEAFF. The full variable domain, with the rest looked up from reference TRBV5-4 and TRBJ1-1, is ETGVTQSPTHLIKTRGQQVTLRCSSQSGHNTVSWYQQALGQGPQFIFQYYREEENGRGNFPPRFSGLQFPNYSSELNVNALELDDSALYLCASSYGSVRGRNTEAFFGQGTRLTVV.

The J gene is TRBJ2-1, the V gene TRBV4-2; 9 bases line up with TRBD1. The CDR3 is 16 amino acids. The ends lost 0 bases at V and 4 bases at J; junction bases unmatched: 4. Germline lookup yields CDR1 LGHNA and CDR2 YNFKEQ. The CDR3 here is CASSQDRDRAYNEQFF. The CDR3 DNA follows: TGTGCCAGCAGCCAAGATAGGGACAGGGCTTACAATGAGCAGTTCTTC.

The chain links TRBV11-2 to TRBJ2-6; no clear D. Germline V gene sequence: CDR1 SGHAT, CDR2 FQNNGV. The CDR3 is 15 amino acids. V lost 2 bases, J lost 3 bases, and 8 bases lay in between. The CDR3 sequence is CASSLRPGGANVLTF. CDR3 DNA sequence: TGTGCCAGCAGCTTACGACCGGGTGGGGCCAACGTCCTGACTTTC.

As for this clone: The junction departs from the called germline gene at one end, perhaps through a read error. The chain is built from TRBV7-9 and TRBJ1-2; no clear D. Germline V gene data show CDR1 as SEHNR and CDR2 as FQNEAQ (reference sequence). The CDR3 length is 12 residues. The CDR3 sequence is CSSSSPSGGYTF. The CDR3 coding sequence is TGTTCCAGCAGCTCCCCGAGCGGGGGCTACACCTTC.

This chain uses TRBV25-1 with TRBJ2-5; D is perhaps TRBD2 (5 bases). The CDR3 runs 15 residues. Trimming removed 5 bases at V and 1 base at J, with 14 bases between. Germline assignment: CDR1 MGHDK and CDR2 SYGVNS. The CDR3 is CASSPNRGSQETQYF. The CDR3 DNA follows: TGTGCCAGCAGTCCCAACCGGGGATCCCAAGAGACCCAGTACTTC.

The J gene is TRBJ2-3, the V gene TRBV9; TRBD1 matches 7 bases. Losses at the gene ends were 3 bases for V and 4 bases for J; bases not matched to a gene: 5. Germline values: CDR1 SGDLS, CDR2 YYNGEE. This CDR3 has 14 amino acids. CDR3 in amino acids: CASSARQGSDTQYF. CDR3 DNA: TGTGCCAGCAGCGCCCGACAGGGATCAGATACGCAGTATTTT.

The chain's CDR3 is CASSQDRASGEQYF. The CDR3 DNA is TGCGCCAGCAGTCAAGACAGGGCCTCTGGCGAGCAGTACTTC. This chain uses TRBV23-1 with TRBJ2-7; TRBD1 agrees at 7 bases. TRBV23-1 is filed as an ORF, its function uncertain. This CDR3 is 14 amino acids long. Trimming removed 2 bases from V and 6 bases from J; junction bases left unmatched: 7.

The chain is built from TRBV5-1 and TRBJ2-7; 8 bases agree with TRBD1. This CDR3 has 14 residues. Germline CDR1 SGHRS, CDR2 YFSETQ. Trimming at V came to 6 bases and at J to 1 base, leaving 6 bases not matched to a gene. CDR3: CASNGQGGSYEQYF. The CDR3 DNA follows: TGCGCCAGCAACGGACAGGGAGGATCCTACGAGCAGTACTTC.

The rearrangement uses TRBV4-3 and TRBJ2-5; 7 bases line up with TRBD2. Germline V gene lookup returns CDR1 LGHNA and CDR2 YSLEER. The V and J ends lost 10 bases and 2 bases, in that order; junction bases with no gene match: 7. The CDR3 contains 13 residues. The CDR3 coding sequence is TGCGCCACCGGGAGGCAGAATCAAGAGACCCAGTACTTC. Residues: CATGRQNQETQYF.

V and J are TRBV2 and TRBJ1-5; 7 bases fit TRBD1. In germline, CDR1 is SNHLY, CDR2 FYNNEI. J lost 4 bases, V lost 7 bases, and 7 bases had no gene match. The CDR3 has 14 amino acids. CDR3 region: CASKSGGVNQPQHF. CDR3 nucleotides: TGTGCCAGCAAGTCAGGGGGTGTGAATCAGCCCCAGCATTTT.

This clone was recorded a few times. This chain uses TRBV9 with TRBJ2-2; 12 bases fit TRBD1. Germline loops: CDR1 SGDLS, CDR2 YYNGEE. Trimming removed 4 bases from V and 5 bases from J; junction bases left unmatched: 15. The CDR3 is 19 amino acids. The CDR3 region is CASSLPGQGAGDRTGELFF. The CDR3 region has the DNA TGTGCCAGCAGCCTTCCGGGACAGGGGGCTGGGGATAGGACCGGGGAGCTGTTTTTT.

The V call is TRBV9, the J call TRBJ1-1; 9 bases agree with TRBD1. CDR1 is SGDLS and CDR2 is YYNGEE in the germline V gene. The CDR3 is made up of 12 amino acids. After removal of 3 bases from V and 10 bases from J, the junction contained 4 bases not matched to a gene. CDR3 protein: CASSGVTGGAFF. The CDR3 DNA follows: TGTGCCAGCAGCGGAGTGACAGGGGGAGCTTTCTTT.

This chain links TRBV4-1 with TRBJ2-7; maybe TRBD1 (6 bases). The V gene lost 3 bases and the J gene lost 1 base, with 10 bases spanning the gap. The CDR3 is 14 residues long. Germline V lookup: CDR1 MGHRA, CDR2 YSYEKL. The CDR3: CASSQGAGSYEQYF. The CDR3 DNA follows: TGCGCCAGCAGCCAGGGGGCAGGGTCCTACGAGCAGTACTTC.

V and J are TRBV7-2 and TRBJ2-3, with D hard to call. The CDR3 loop spans 14 amino acids. Germline values: CDR1 SGHTA, CDR2 FQGNSA. Trimming took 2 bases from V and 2 from J, leaving 8 bases between them. CDR3 sequence: CASSLTSSTDTQYF. As DNA, the CDR3 is TGTGCCAGCAGCTTAACAAGTTCCACAGATACGCAGTATTTT.

The chain recombines TRBV6-1 with TRBJ2-3, with 9 bases fitting TRBD2. CDR1 MNHNS and CDR2 SASEGT come from the germline V gene. V shed 1 base, J shed 2 bases, and the junction held 7 bases outside the gene matches. The CDR3 is 17 amino acids. Here the CDR3 DNA reads TGTGCCAGCAGTGAAGTGGCGGGGGGGGCGTTCACAGATACGCAGTATTTT. Translation: CASSEVAGGAFTDTQYF.

The V call is TRBV6-1, the J call TRBJ1-1; unclear D gene. Germline V lookup: CDR1 MNHNS, CDR2 SASEGT. The CDR3 extends over 14 amino acids. V was shortened by 4 bases and J by 0 bases, with 9 bases between the two germline ends. The CDR3 DNA is TGTGCCAGCAGTGCACACGCCATGAACACTGAAGCTTTCTTT. It specifies CASSAHAMNTEAFF.